This passage covers 7 T cell receptor beta chains from one sample sequenced in a study of blood T cell repertoires in COVID-19. Assay: immunoSEQ multiplex PCR; the TCRdb copy retains only in-frame clones and omits some. Of some 270,000 clones listed, 89% are singletons. The sequenced sample consisted of PBMCs or T cells enriched from blood (not recorded which). The origin of the receptors is a woman in her thirties or forties who had recovered from COVID-19.

The V call is TRBV11-2, the J call TRBJ2-7; 9 nucleotides align to TRBD1. The germline gives CDR1 SGHAT, CDR2 FQNNGV. V was clipped by 5 bases and J by 5 bases; unmatched bases: 7. The CDR3 has 14 amino acids. The CDR3 DNA is TGTGCCAGCAGCACCGGGACAGGGATCCACGAGCAGTACTTC. Translation: CASSTGTGIHEQYF.

The table lists this clone with a count of one. V usage is TRBV6-1 and J usage is TRBJ1-1; D gene unclear. This CDR3 comprises 13 residues. Germline V lookup: CDR1 MNHNS, CDR2 SASEGT. V lost 3 bases and J 5 bases, leaving 10 bases between the germline ends. CDR3 loop: CASSELRETEAFF. The CDR3 coding sequence is TGTGCCAGCAGTGAGTTGAGGGAGACTGAAGCTTTCTTT.

The V and J genes are TRBV10-2 and TRBJ2-3, with TRBD1 as a possible D gene (6 bases). Looked up from germline, CDR1 is WSHSY and CDR2 is SAAADI. The CDR3 is 15 amino acids. Trimming removed 7 bases at V and 4 bases at J, with 18 bases between. Here the CDR3 reads CASNQQGPGADTQYF. As DNA, the CDR3 is TGCGCCAGCAACCAACAGGGTCCTGGTGCAGATACGCAGTATTTT.

This chain uses TRBV3-1 (or the pseudogene TRBV3-2) with TRBJ1-3, with 8 bases lining up with TRBD1. With 4 bases clipped from V and 2 bases from J, the junction kept 7 bases outside the gene matches. CDR1 and CDR2 from the germline V gene are LGHDT and YNNKEL (reference sequence). There are 16 residues in the CDR3. This chain's CDR3 is CASSPGQGAAGNTIYF. CDR3 nucleotides: TGTGCCAGCAGCCCCGGGCAGGGGGCGGCTGGAAACACCATATATTTT.

The V call is TRBV6-5, the J call TRBJ1-4, with TRBD1 as a possible D gene (5 bases). The V gene's germline CDR1 is MNHEY and CDR2 SVGAGI. This CDR3 is built from 14 residues. Trimming cost V 6 bases and J 4 bases, with 12 bases left between them. The CDR3 DNA follows: TGTGCCAGCAGCGAGCGGGGGGGTAATGAAAAACTGTTTTTT. Residues: CASSERGGNEKLFF.

The V gene is TRBV19, the J gene TRBJ1-5; unclear D gene. The CDR3 extends over 13 amino acids. Trimming removed 1 base at V and 5 bases at J, with 6 bases between. Germline-derived CDR1 and CDR2 are LNHDA and SQIVND (reference sequence). The CDR3 DNA is TGTGCCAGTAGTATAGGGGCCTATCAGCCCCAGCATTTT. Its translation is CASSIGAYQPQHF.

The V call is TRBV7-5, the J call TRBJ2-1; the table calls TRBD1, which could not be checked here. TRBV7-5 is a documented pseudogene. The CDR3 has 14 residues. CDR3 in amino acids: CARSTGAPGNEQFF. The CDR3 DNA follows: TGTGCCAGAAGCACAGGGGCTCCCGGCAATGAGCAGTTCTTC.